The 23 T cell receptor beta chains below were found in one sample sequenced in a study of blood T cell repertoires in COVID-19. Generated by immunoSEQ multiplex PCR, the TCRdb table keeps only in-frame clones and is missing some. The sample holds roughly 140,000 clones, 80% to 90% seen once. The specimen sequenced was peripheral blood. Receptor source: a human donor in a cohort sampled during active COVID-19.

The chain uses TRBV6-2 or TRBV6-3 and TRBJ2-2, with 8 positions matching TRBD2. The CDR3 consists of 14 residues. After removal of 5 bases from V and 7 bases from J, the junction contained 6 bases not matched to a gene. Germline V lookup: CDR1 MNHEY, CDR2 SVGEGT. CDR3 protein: CASSPGGRIGELFF. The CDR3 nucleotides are TGTGCCAGCAGTCCGGGGGGGCGGATCGGGGAGCTGTTTTTT.

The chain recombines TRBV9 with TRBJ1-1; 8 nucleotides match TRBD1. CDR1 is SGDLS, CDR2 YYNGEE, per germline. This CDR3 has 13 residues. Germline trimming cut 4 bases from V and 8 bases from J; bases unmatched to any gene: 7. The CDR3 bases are TGTGCCAGCAGCTTCGGACAGGGAACGGAAGCTTTCTTT. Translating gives CASSFGQGTEAFF.

The CDR3 bases are TGTGCCAGCAGGGGCGACGGGAACACTGAAGCTTTCTTT. It yields the protein CASRGDGNTEAFF. The chain has TRBV11-3 and TRBJ1-1; D not certain. The CDR3 loop spans 13 amino acids. Germline CDR1 reads SGHNT; CDR2 reads YENEEA. Between the trimmed V and J ends, which lost 6 bases and 1 base, there was a span of 9 bases.

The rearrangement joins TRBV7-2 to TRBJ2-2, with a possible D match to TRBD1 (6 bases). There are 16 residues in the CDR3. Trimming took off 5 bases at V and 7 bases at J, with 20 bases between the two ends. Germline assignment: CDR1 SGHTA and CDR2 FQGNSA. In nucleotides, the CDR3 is TGTGCCAGCAGCACCAAAGGGGGTATGATCGTCGGGGAGCTGTTTTTT. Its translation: CASSTKGGMIVGELFF.

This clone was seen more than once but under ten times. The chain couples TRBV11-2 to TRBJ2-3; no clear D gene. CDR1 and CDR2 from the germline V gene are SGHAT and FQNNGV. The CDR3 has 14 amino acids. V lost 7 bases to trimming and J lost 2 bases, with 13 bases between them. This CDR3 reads CASNLDLSTDTQYF. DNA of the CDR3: TGTGCCAGCAACCTAGATTTATCCACAGATACGCAGTATTTT.

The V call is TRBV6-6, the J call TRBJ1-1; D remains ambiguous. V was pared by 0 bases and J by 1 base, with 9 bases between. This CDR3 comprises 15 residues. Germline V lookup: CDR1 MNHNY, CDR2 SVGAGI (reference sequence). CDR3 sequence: CASSYSTSGNTEAFF. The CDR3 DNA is TGTGCCAGCAGTTACTCGACCTCGGGGAACACTGAAGCTTTCTTT.

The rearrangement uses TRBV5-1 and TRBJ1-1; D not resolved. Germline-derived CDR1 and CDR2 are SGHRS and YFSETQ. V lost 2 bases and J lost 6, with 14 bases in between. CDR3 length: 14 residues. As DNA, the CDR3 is TGCGCCAGCAGCTTCGGGAGCGATTTTGCTGAAGCTTTCTTT. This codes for CASSFGSDFAEAFF.

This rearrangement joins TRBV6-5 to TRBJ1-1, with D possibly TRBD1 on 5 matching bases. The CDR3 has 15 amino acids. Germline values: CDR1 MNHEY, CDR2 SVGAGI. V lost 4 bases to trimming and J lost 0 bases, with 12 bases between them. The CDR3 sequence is CASSWGGGVNTEAFF. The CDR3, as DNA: TGTGCCAGCAGTTGGGGGGGAGGGGTGAACACTGAAGCTTTCTTT.

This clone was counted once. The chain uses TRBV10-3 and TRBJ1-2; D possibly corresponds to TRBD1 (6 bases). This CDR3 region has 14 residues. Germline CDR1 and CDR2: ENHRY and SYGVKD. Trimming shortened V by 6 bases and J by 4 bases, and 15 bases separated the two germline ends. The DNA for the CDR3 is TGTGCCATCAGGAAGGGGGTAGGTGGCTATGGCTACACCTTC. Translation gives CAIRKGVGGYGYTF.

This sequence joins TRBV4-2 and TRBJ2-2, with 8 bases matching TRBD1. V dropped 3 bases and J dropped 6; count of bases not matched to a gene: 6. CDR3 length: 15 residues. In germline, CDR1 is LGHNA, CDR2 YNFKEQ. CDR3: CASSQDQGAAGELFF. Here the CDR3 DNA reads TGTGCCAGCAGCCAGGACCAGGGGGCCGCCGGGGAGCTGTTTTTT.

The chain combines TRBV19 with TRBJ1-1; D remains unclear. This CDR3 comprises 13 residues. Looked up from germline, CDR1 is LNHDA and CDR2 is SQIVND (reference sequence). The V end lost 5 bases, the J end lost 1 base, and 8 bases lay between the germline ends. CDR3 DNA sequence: TGTGCCAGTAGTGCGGTAGGGAACACTGAAGCTTTCTTT. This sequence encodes CASSAVGNTEAFF.

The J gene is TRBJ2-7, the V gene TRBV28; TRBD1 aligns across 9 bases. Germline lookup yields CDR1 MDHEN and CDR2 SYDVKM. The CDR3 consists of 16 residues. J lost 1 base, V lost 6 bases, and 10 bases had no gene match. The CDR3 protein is CASRSGLDRGSYEQYF. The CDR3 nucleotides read TGTGCCAGCAGGTCCGGATTGGACAGGGGTTCCTACGAGCAGTACTTC. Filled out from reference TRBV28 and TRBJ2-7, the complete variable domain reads DVKVTQSSRYLVKRTGEKVFLECVQDMDHENMFWYRQDPGLGLRLIYFSYDVKMKEKGDIPEGYSVSREKKERFSLILESASTNQTSMYLCASRSGLDRGSYEQYFGPGTRLTVT.

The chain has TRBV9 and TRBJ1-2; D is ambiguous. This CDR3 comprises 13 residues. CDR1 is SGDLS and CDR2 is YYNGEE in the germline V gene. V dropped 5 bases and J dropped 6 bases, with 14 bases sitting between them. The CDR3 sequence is CASSPTPGDGYTF. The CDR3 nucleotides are TGTGCCAGCAGTCCCACCCCGGGTGATGGCTACACCTTC.

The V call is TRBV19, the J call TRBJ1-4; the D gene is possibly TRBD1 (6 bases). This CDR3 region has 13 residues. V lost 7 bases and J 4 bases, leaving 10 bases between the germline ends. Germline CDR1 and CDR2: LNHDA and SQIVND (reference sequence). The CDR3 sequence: CASKGGINEKLFF. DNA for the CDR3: TGTGCCAGTAAAGGGGGAATTAATGAAAAACTGTTTTTT.

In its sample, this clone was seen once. In DNA form, the CDR3 reads TGTGCCAGCAGCAGGGAACTATACGAGCAGTACTTC. It translates to CASSRELYEQYF. The chain is built from TRBV2 and TRBJ2-7, with D possibly matching TRBD1 (5 bases). CDR1 is SNHLY and CDR2 is FYNNEI in the germline V gene. V was pared by 6 bases and J by 4 bases, with 10 bases between. The CDR3 spans 12 residues.

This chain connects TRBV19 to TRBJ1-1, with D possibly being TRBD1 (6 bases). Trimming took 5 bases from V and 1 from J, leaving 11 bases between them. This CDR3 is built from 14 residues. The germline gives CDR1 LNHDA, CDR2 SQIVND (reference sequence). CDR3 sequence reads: CASSWDTGNTEAFF. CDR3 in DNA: TGTGCCAGTAGTTGGGACACTGGGAACACTGAAGCTTTCTTT.

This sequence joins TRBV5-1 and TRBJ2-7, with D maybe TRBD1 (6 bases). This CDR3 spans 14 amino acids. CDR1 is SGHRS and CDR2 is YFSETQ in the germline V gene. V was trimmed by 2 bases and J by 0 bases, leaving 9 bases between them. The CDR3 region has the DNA TGCGCCAGCAGCTTCCGGGACACCTCCTACGAGCAGTACTTC. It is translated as CASSFRDTSYEQYF.

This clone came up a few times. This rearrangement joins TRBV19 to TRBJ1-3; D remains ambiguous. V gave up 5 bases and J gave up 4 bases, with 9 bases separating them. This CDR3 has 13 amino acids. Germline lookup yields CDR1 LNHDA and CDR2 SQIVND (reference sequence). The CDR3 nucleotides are TGTGCCAGTAGTTCCGCGCGGGGAAACACCATATATTTT. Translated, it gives CASSSARGNTIYF.

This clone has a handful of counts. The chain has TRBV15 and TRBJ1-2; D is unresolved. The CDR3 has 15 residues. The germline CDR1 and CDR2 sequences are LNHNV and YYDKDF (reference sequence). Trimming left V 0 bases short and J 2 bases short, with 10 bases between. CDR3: CATSRDISGNYGYTF. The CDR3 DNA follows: TGTGCCACCAGCAGAGATATATCAGGAAACTATGGCTACACCTTC.

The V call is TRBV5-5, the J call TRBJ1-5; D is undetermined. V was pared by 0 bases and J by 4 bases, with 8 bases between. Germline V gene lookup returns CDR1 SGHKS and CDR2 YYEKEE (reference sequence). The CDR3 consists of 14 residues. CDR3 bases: TGTGCCAGCAGCTTGGTCCCACAGAATCAGCCCCAGCATTTT. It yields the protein CASSLVPQNQPQHF.

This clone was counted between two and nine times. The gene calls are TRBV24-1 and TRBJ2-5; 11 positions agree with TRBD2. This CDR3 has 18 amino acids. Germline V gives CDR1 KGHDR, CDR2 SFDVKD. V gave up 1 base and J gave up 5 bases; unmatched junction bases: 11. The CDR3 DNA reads TGTGCCACCAGTGATTTTCCGAGTAGCGGGGGGGGCAGGGAGACCCAGTACTTC. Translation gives CATSDFPSSGGGRETQYF.

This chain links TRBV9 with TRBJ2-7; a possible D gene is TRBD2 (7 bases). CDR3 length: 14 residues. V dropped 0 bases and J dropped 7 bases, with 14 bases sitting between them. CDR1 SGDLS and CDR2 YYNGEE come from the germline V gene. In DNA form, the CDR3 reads TGTGCCAGCAGCGTAGACAGGGAGGGAAAAGAGCAGTACTTC. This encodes CASSVDREGKEQYF. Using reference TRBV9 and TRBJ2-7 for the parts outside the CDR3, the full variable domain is DSGVTQTPKHLITATGQRVTLRCSPRSGDLSVYWYQQSLDQGLQFLIQYYNGEERAKGNILERFSAQQFPDLHSELNLSSLELGDSALYFCASSVDREGKEQYFGPGTRLTVT.

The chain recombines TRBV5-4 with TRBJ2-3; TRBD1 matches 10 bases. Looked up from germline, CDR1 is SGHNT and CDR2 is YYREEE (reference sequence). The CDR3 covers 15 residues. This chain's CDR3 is CAIPDRGRETDTQYF. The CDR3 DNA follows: TGTGCTATCCCCGACAGGGGGCGCGAGACAGATACGCAGTATTTT.